This T cell receptor (beta chain) came from a study of blood T cell repertoires in COVID-19. Whole-study context: Material from acute and convalescent COVID-19 was sourced from the United States, Italy and Spain. From T cells, B-cell-depleted T cells, or PBMCs came the material, which was cDNA or gDNA.

The CDR3 runs to 15 residues. Germline V gives CDR1 LNHNV, CDR2 YYDKDF (reference sequence). V was pared by 1 base and J by 3 bases, with 3 bases of the junction left unmatched. In the authors' workflow: Nucleated cell number was recorded as an estimate derived from reference gene primer amplification. Only in-frame clones appear in the TCRdb table, and some are missing; sequencing was by immunoSEQ multiplex PCR. V and J calls and clone size are given by that table; D and trimming were obtained from the DNA. Of more than 120,000 clones in the sample, more than 70% were seen once. The chain couples TRBV15 to TRBJ2-5; TRBD2 matches 9 bases. The clonotype originates from a human donor in a cohort sampled during active COVID-19. Sample: peripheral blood. As DNA, the CDR3 is TGTGCCACCAGCAGAGGAGCTAGCGGGGAAGAGACCCAGTACTTC. Its protein product is CATSRGASGEETQYF.